This T cell receptor (beta chain) appears in the sequencing data of a study of blood T cell repertoires in COVID-19. In the study overall: The United States, Italy and Spain supplied acute and convalescent COVID-19 samples. T cells, B-cell-depleted T cells, or PBMCs provided the cDNA or gDNA that served as material.

In the original processing: Reference gene primer amplification gave nucleated cell count estimates. The repertoire was sequenced with immunoSEQ multiplex PCR; TCRdb's copy has only in-frame clones and lacks some. The V and J calls and clone size are taken from that table; D and trimming were inferred from the DNA. The sample contains around 91,000 clones, 60% to 85% of which appear only once. The ends were cut back, 0 bases at V and 5 bases at J, with 14 bases in the middle. CDR1 is SGDLS and CDR2 is YYNGEE in the germline V gene. The CDR3 extends over 15 amino acids. J is TRBJ2-5 and V is TRBV9; D is perhaps TRBD1 (5 bases). The clonotype comes from a woman of 80 years or more with active or convalescent COVID-19. Sequencing input: peripheral blood. DNA for the CDR3: TGTGCCAGCAGCGTAGGGGCAGGGAAAATGGAGACCCAGTACTTC. This encodes CASSVGAGKMETQYF.